The rows below give T cell receptor beta chains drawn from one sample of a study of Tregs in tolerant kidney transplant recipients. Method: immunoSEQ multiplex PCR; TCRdb's copy keeps in-frame clones and lacks some. The sample has some 100,000 clones; 92% are singletons. Sample: CD4+ T cells from blood. Receptors originate from a human donor in good health. Both conserved end residues are trimmed from each CDR3. The order of the fields is CDR3 length, J gene, V gene, clone size, CDR3 protein. Clone size, where shown, is once, few, many, or a class for clones that have expanded.

len: 12; j_gene: TRBJ1-4; v_gene: TRBV6-6; abundance: -; CDR3aa: ASSYWGTNEKLF
len: 12; j_gene: TRBJ1-6; v_gene: TRBV18; abundance: -; CDR3aa: ASTSGTNNSPLH
len: 13; j_gene: TRBJ2-3; v_gene: TRBV6-5; abundance: -; CDR3aa: ASSRLAGVTDTQY
len: 13; j_gene: TRBJ2-3; v_gene: TRBV9; abundance: -; CDR3aa: ASSVERGGTDTQY
len: 10; j_gene: TRBJ2-7; v_gene: TRBV25-1; abundance: -; CDR3aa: ASSRGRYEQY
len: 12; j_gene: TRBJ1-1; v_gene: TRBV18; abundance: -; CDR3aa: ASSPPGQGTEAF
len: 13; j_gene: TRBJ1-2; v_gene: TRBV7-2; abundance: -; CDR3aa: ASSLYHRSDYGYT
len: 13; j_gene: TRBJ2-2; v_gene: TRBV5-1; abundance: -; CDR3aa: ASSDPGINTGELF
len: 10; j_gene: TRBJ1-2; v_gene: TRBV5-1; abundance: -; CDR3aa: ASSLEEAGYT
len: 14; j_gene: TRBJ1-5; v_gene: TRBV19; abundance: -; CDR3aa: ASRDILIYSNQPQH
len: 12; j_gene: TRBJ2-7; v_gene: TRBV2; abundance: -; CDR3aa: ASSVDRYSYEQY
len: 17; j_gene: TRBJ2-3; v_gene: TRBV7-9; abundance: -; CDR3aa: ASSTLRTASSGIADTQY
len: 12; j_gene: TRBJ2-7; v_gene: TRBV10-3; abundance: -; CDR3aa: AISGIGDSYEQY
len: 12; j_gene: TRBJ1-3; v_gene: TRBV5-1; abundance: -; CDR3aa: ASSLTSSGNTIY
len: 14; j_gene: TRBJ2-7; v_gene: TRBV23-1; abundance: -; CDR3aa: ASSLRQGQVWHEQY
len: 11; j_gene: TRBJ1-1; v_gene: TRBV7-9; abundance: -; CDR3aa: ASSLARGPEAF
len: 13; j_gene: TRBJ2-2; v_gene: TRBV5-1; abundance: -; CDR3aa: ASSGQGAGTGELF
len: 11; j_gene: TRBJ2-1; v_gene: TRBV2; abundance: -; CDR3aa: ASRRDRGLWQF
len: 14; j_gene: TRBJ2-1; v_gene: TRBV5-6; abundance: -; CDR3aa: ASSFLAGGRNNEQF
len: 11; j_gene: TRBJ1-6; v_gene: TRBV5-1; abundance: -; CDR3aa: ASSLGGDSPLH
len: 15; j_gene: TRBJ2-2; v_gene: TRBV7-7; abundance: -; CDR3aa: ASSLRQNSENTGELF
len: 14; j_gene: TRBJ1-1; v_gene: TRBV19; abundance: -; CDR3aa: ASSIGQAGLGTEAF
len: 13; j_gene: TRBJ2-2; v_gene: TRBV5-1; abundance: -; CDR3aa: ATSDRGLNTGELF
len: 11; j_gene: TRBJ1-2; v_gene: TRBV7-6; abundance: once; CDR3aa: ASSLEQGARYT
len: 14; j_gene: TRBJ2-7; v_gene: TRBV7-2; abundance: -; CDR3aa: ASTPGGLAGLYEQY
len: 12; j_gene: TRBJ1-5; v_gene: TRBV6-6; abundance: -; CDR3aa: ASSKQGPNQPQH